The sequence of this T cell receptor beta chain was determined in a study of shared clonotypes between healthy human individuals. This clone has at least ten counts. The target antigen is unknown. The sample contains more than one DNA sequence encoding this CDR3. Assay used: immunoSEQ multiplex PCR; TCRdb lists only in-frame clones, some missing. The sample yields more than 900,000 clones, about 80% seen once. Overall study findings and caveats: Naive CD4 clonotype sharing across several donors was about 5.3%.

The TCR was taken from a man between 18 and 29 years old in good health. Some clones in this sample may be carry-over from other donors' samples. The sequenced sample was memory CD4+ T cells from PBMCs. The subset is: CD45RA-negative fraction.

The CDR3 region is CASSLGRGRGNTIYF. The CDR3 DNA sequence: TGTGCCAGCAGTTTAGGTCGGGGGCGAGGAAACACCATATATTTT. The chain recombines TRBV28 with TRBJ1-3; D is possibly TRBD1 (6 bases). Trimming cost V 2 bases and J 4 bases, with 12 bases left between them. The CDR3 runs 15 residues. Germline V gives CDR1 MDHEN, CDR2 SYDVKM.